Here is one TCR beta chain with its context. Other DNA sequences in this specimen translate into the identical CDR3. Purity (above 98%) was reached by all sorted populations. The sample belongs to a study of beta chain features in type 1 diabetes. Every bit of the isolated RNA underwent reverse transcription, so sequencing read expressed TCRB transcripts. The protocol was immunoSEQ multiplex PCR, while the TCRdb copy is restricted to in-frame clones and leaves out a portion. The sample lists 350,000 to 400,000 clones, approximately 15% seen once, with 0.019% in the top ten. Germline V gene data show CDR1 as SGHRS and CDR2 as YFSETQ. The V segment lost 4 bases and the J segment 0 bases; nucleotides outside the gene matches: 4. This CDR3 is built from 15 residues.

Sequencing was done on a sample of naive CD4+ T cells from blood. The V call is TRBV5-1, the J call TRBJ2-3; TRBD1 aligns across 8 bases. The source of this sequence is a woman between 18 and 30 years old in good health. The CDR3 nucleotides read TGCGCCAGCAGCCAAGGACAGGGCAGCACAGATACGCAGTATTTT. It specifies CASSQGQGSTDTQYF.